A selection of T cell receptor beta chains follows, all from one sample in a study of T cell repertoires in cytomegalovirus infection. MiXCR, run by TCRdb on the reads, gives a single entry per CDR3 protein. Here the sample spans around 330,000 distinct CDR3 sequences, roughly 17% being singletons. Specimen: PBMCs. These receptors all come from a human donor in good health (CMV status not recorded). Some clones in this sample may be carry-over from other donors' samples. Each CDR3 is given with its conserved first and last residue.

J gene,V gene,CDR3 protein
TRBJ2-7,TRBV12-3/TRBV12-4,CASRVWGQSYEQYF
TRBJ2-1,TRBV27,CASSPGRFEQFF
TRBJ1-5,TRBV5-5,CASSFGARDGSNQPQHF
TRBJ2-7,TRBV7-2,CASSLLMGYEQYF
TRBJ2-3,TRBV12-3/TRBV12-4,CASSFGGAGDTQYF
TRBJ1-1,TRBV27,CASSLSGTANTEAFF
TRBJ2-2,TRBV7-2,CASSPWGQGAPGELFF
TRBJ1-2,TRBV11-2,CASSSRLLGQENGYTF
TRBJ1-5,TRBV6-1,CASSRGWQLDQPQHF
TRBJ2-4,TRBV6-1,CASSPTNWGNIQYF
TRBJ1-2,TRBV20-1,CSATGENYGYTF
TRBJ2-1,TRBV6-5,CASSGRWGAYNEQFF
TRBJ2-7,TRBV2,CASSESSVTYEQYF
TRBJ2-1,TRBV18,CASSPWRGGYNEQFF
TRBJ1-5,TRBV28,CASSLETGGNQPQHF
TRBJ2-2,TRBV20-1,CSASPRGGQGGELFF
TRBJ1-6,TRBV5-6,CASSLAGGSSYNSPLHF
TRBJ1-1,TRBV7-9,CASSIQAVNTEAFF
TRBJ1-5,TRBV10-3,CAISSGQVYQPQHF
TRBJ2-1,TRBV19,CASSIWGSGGNEQFF
TRBJ2-7,TRBV3-1,CASSQRTSGKQYF
TRBJ1-5,TRBV6-5,CASSLGQERPQHF
TRBJ2-1,TRBV5-1,CASSLEISGGAYNEQFF
TRBJ2-7,TRBV12-3/TRBV12-4,CASSPRAGDVNYEQYF
TRBJ1-2,TRBV7-2,CASSLAREAAYGYTF
TRBJ2-1,TRBV12-3/TRBV12-4,CASSKEGTRYNEQFF
TRBJ1-5,TRBV20-1,CSATREQGDQPQHF
TRBJ2-1,TRBV20-1,CSARAEGVGLWNEQFF
TRBJ1-5,TRBV7-8,CASSFRWGGKNQPQHF
TRBJ2-7,TRBV6-5,CASRRTGNYEQYF
TRBJ2-2,TRBV7-2,CASSLESGGAGPGELFF
TRBJ2-7,TRBV20-1,CRVPPTSFYEQYF
TRBJ1-6,TRBV19,CASSLTGRVNSPLHF
TRBJ1-2,TRBV12-3/TRBV12-4,CASSLGDWKYRGALTMDYTF
TRBJ2-1,TRBV5-4,CASSSSGGWSGEQFF
TRBJ2-2,TRBV6-1,CAAGPNTGELFF
TRBJ1-3,TRBV7-2,CASSLRGAISSGNTIYF
TRBJ2-3,TRBV12-3/TRBV12-4,CASSYTSGGRTDTQYF
TRBJ1-2,TRBV19,CASSIFGPTIPSSNYGYTF
TRBJ2-2,TRBV19,CASSIKGSATGELFF
TRBJ2-6,TRBV6-6,CATQDSGANVLTF
TRBJ1-1,TRBV20-1,CSASRDGGNTEAFF
TRBJ2-3,TRBV12-3/TRBV12-4,CASSQTRGYTDTQYF
TRBJ2-5,TRBV20-1,CSANKGVAAETQYF
TRBJ2-4,TRBV28,CASSAAFKNIQYF
TRBJ1-1,TRBV5-6,CASSLWPGGTEAFF
TRBJ2-5,TRBV5-4,CASSLGTGRETQYF
TRBJ1-6,TRBV7-2,CASLEGLRSSYNSPLHF
TRBJ2-5,TRBV7-2,CASSLSLGVRETQYF
TRBJ1-5,TRBV6-5,CASSYSFRAGHQPQHF
TRBJ1-1,TRBV6-2/TRBV6-3,CASSYDHPQRVNTEAFF
TRBJ2-5,TRBV28,CASRGQEIQETQYF
TRBJ2-7,TRBV7-2,CASSLTRDRGFDEQYF